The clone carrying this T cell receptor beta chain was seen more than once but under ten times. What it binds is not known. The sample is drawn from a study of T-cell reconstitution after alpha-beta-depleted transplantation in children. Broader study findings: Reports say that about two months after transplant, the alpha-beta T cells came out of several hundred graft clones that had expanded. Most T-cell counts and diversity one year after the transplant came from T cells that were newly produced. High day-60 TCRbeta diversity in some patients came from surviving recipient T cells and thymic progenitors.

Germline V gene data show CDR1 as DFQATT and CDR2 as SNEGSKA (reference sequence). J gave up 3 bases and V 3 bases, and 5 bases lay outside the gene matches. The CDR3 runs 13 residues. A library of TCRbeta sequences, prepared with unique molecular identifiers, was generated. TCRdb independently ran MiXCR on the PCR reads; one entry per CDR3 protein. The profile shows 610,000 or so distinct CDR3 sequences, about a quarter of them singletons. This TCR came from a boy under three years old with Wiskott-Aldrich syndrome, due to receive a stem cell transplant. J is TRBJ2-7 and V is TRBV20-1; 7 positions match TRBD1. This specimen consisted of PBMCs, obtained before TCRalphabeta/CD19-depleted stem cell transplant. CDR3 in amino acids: CSARGQMNYEQYF. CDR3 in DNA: TGCAGTGCTAGGGGACAGATGAACTACGAGCAGTACTTC.